One and the same sample provided the 31 T cell receptor beta chains below, sequenced in a study of T cells in Graves' hyperthyroidism and ophthalmopathy. Authors of the study amplified TCR beta CDR3 regions from RNA transcripts. During a first-round RT-PCR of the TCR CDR3, the HTBI primer set was used. TCRdb fed the multiplex PCR reads into MiXCR, producing one record per CDR3 protein. The sample records about 400,000 distinct CDR3 sequences, approximately 15% being singletons. What was sequenced was blood. Source of these receptors: a young man with Graves' ophthalmopathy.

This clonotype was seen just once. The junction shows a germline mismatch at one end, possibly a read error. The chain uses TRBV27 and TRBJ2-1; D is unclear. Germline V gene sequence: CDR1 MNHEY, CDR2 SMNVEV (reference sequence). The CDR3 extends over 13 amino acids. The CDR3 DNA follows: TGTGCCAGCAGTTTTGCCAATTACAATAAGCAGTTCTTC. Amino acid sequence: CASSFANYNKQFF.

With regard to this clonotype: This clone may be a read error of a much larger clone one base away. The genes are TRBV5-1 and TRBJ2-7, with a tentative D call TRBD1 (6 bases). Germline loops: CDR1 SGHRS, CDR2 YFSETQ. The CDR3 has 15 residues. The V gene lost 4 bases and the J gene lost 0 bases, with 14 bases spanning the gap. This CDR3 is CASSPYDRFSYEQYF. The CDR3 coding sequence is TGCGCCAGCAGCCCCTACGACAGGTTCTCCTACGAGCAGTACTTC. Based on the CDR3 plus reference TRBV5-1 and TRBJ2-7, the full variable domain is KAGVTQTPRYLIKTRGQQVTLSCSPISGHRSVSWYQQTPGQGLQFLFEYFSETQRNKGNFPGRFSGRQFSNSRSEMNVSTLELGDSALYLCASSPYDRFSYEQYFGPGTRLTVT.

The chain links TRBV7-3 to TRBJ2-1; D uncertain. CDR1 SGHTA and CDR2 FQGTGA come from the germline V gene. CDR3 length: 12 amino acids. Deletions cut 9 bases from V and 2 bases from J, with 8 bases between. CDR3 sequence: CASISPYNEQFF. CDR3 DNA sequence: TGTGCCAGTATTAGTCCCTACAATGAGCAGTTCTTC. Filled out from reference TRBV7-3 and TRBJ2-1, the complete variable domain reads GAGVSQTPSNKVTEKGKYVELRCDPISGHTALYWYRQSLGQGPEFLIYFQGTGAADDSGLPNDRFFAVRPEGSVSTLKIQRTERGDSAVYLCASISPYNEQFFGPGTRLTVL.

This clonotype was seen ten or more times. The chain links TRBV5-1 to TRBJ2-1; TRBD1 is a possible D gene (6 bases). Germline CDR1 SGHRS, CDR2 YFSETQ. Deletions cut 0 bases from V and 7 bases from J, with 23 bases between. This CDR3 is 18 amino acids long. CDR3 sequence (DNA): TGCGCCAGCAGCTTGGCTGGGAGTGACGGGACAAGGGAGAATGAGCAGTTCTTC. Translation gives CASSLAGSDGTRENEQFF.

In this sample, this clonotype turned up many times. The chain links TRBV29-1 to TRBJ2-3, with D perhaps being TRBD1 or TRBD2 (6 bases each). The CDR3 loop spans 13 amino acids. V was shortened by 4 bases and J by 4 bases, with 12 bases between the two germline ends. CDR1 SQVTM and CDR2 ANQGSEA come from the germline V gene. The CDR3 bases are TGCAGCGTTGTGTGGGGGGCATCAGATACGCAGTATTTT. Its translation is CSVVWGASDTQYF.

This clonotype was seen many times. This chain uses TRBV6-1 with TRBJ2-7; 7 bases fit TRBD1. The CDR3 runs 14 residues. Per germline, CDR1 MNHNS and CDR2 SASEGT. V lost 5 bases to trimming and J lost 0 bases; unmatched junction nucleotides: 4. CDR3 sequence reads: CASSRGTVSYEQYF. In DNA, the CDR3 is TGTGCCAGCAGTCGAGGGACAGTCTCCTACGAGCAGTACTTC.

This clonotype has ten or more counts. This chain joins TRBV7-2 and TRBJ1-1; tentatively, D is TRBD1 (5 bases). From germline, CDR1 is SGHTA and CDR2 FQGNSA. The CDR3 consists of 17 residues. Trimming took 5 bases from V and 2 from J, leaving 21 bases between them. The CDR3 DNA is TGTGCCAGCAGCACGCGCCCTGGGGGTAGGGGTAACACTGAAGCTTTCTTT. This encodes CASSTRPGGRGNTEAFF.

This clonotype has ten or more counts. The chain employs TRBV27 and TRBJ1-1, with a weak D call TRBD1 (6 bases). The length of the CDR3 is 14 residues. CDR1 and CDR2 from the germline V gene are MNHEY and SMNVEV (reference sequence). V lost 7 bases and J 5 bases, leaving 17 bases between the germline ends. The CDR3 here is CASTHLQGGTEAFF. In DNA, the CDR3 is TGTGCCAGCACTCATCTACAGGGAGGTACTGAAGCTTTCTTT.

J is TRBJ2-7 and V is TRBV19; tentatively, D is TRBD1 (6 bases). The germline V and J ends were trimmed by 4 bases and 2 bases, with 15 bases remaining between them. The CDR3 sequence is 15 residues long. Germline V gene data show CDR1 as LNHDA and CDR2 as SQIVND (reference sequence). DNA of the CDR3: TGTGCCAGTAGTACTTCCCGGGACATGACCTACGAGCAGTACTTC. The encoded protein is CASSTSRDMTYEQYF. Looking up the rest from reference TRBV19 and TRBJ2-7 gives the full variable domain: DGGITQSPKYLFRKEGQNVTLSCEQNLNHDAMYWYRQDPGQGLRLIYYSQIVNDFQKGDIAEGYSVSREKKESFPLTVTSAQKNPTAFYLCASSTSRDMTYEQYFGPGTRLTVT.

This clonotype was seen repeatedly, ten times or more. The V call is TRBV10-3, the J call TRBJ2-1; possible D gene TRBD1, 6 bases. With 7 bases removed from V and 0 bases from J, the gap between germline ends came to 16 bases. This CDR3 has 16 amino acids. Germline CDR1 is ENHRY and CDR2 is SYGVKD. CDR3 DNA sequence: TGTGCCATCACTTCCTACAGGGACGGCTCCTACAATGAGCAGTTCTTC. This sequence encodes CAITSYRDGSYNEQFF.

This clonotype was seen only a few times. The chain uses TRBV6-9 and TRBJ1-3; D gene unclear. Trimming took 1 base from V and 0 from J, leaving 10 bases between them. This CDR3 spans 16 amino acids. In germline, CDR1 is MNHGY, CDR2 SVAAGI. CDR3 region: CASSYYIRVSGNTIYF. CDR3 in DNA: TGTGCCAGCAGTTATTATATCCGGGTCTCTGGAAACACCATATATTTT.

This clonotype was observed at least ten times. V usage is TRBV30 and J usage is TRBJ1-1; D is uncertain. V gave up 0 bases and J gave up 4 bases, with 12 bases separating them. The CDR3 extends over 14 amino acids. Germline-derived CDR1 and CDR2 are GTSNPN and SVGIG (reference sequence). The CDR3 DNA reads TGTGCCTGGAGTGTTGGAGGTTCGAGCACTGAAGCTTTCTTT. Translation gives CAWSVGGSSTEAFF.

At least ten counts were recorded for this clonotype. This CDR3 reads CASSSLQDYGYTF. The CDR3 DNA is TGCGCCAGCAGCAGCCTACAGGATTACGGCTACACCTTC. The chain couples TRBV5-1 to TRBJ1-2; a possible D gene is TRBD1 (5 bases). The CDR3 covers 13 residues. Trimming cost V 4 bases and J 8 bases, with 15 bases left between them. Germline CDR1 SGHRS, CDR2 YFSETQ. The variable domain in full, with the rest retrieved from reference TRBV5-1 and TRBJ1-2, is KAGVTQTPRYLIKTRGQQVTLSCSPISGHRSVSWYQQTPGQGLQFLFEYFSETQRNKGNFPGRFSGRQFSNSRSEMNVSTLELGDSALYLCASSSLQDYGYTFGSGTRLTVV.

V gene TRBV5-1 combines with J gene TRBJ1-2; TRBD1 matches at 7 bases. Germline-derived CDR1 and CDR2 are SGHRS and YFSETQ. Germline trimming cut 1 base from V and 3 bases from J; bases unmatched to any gene: 3. The CDR3 runs to 14 residues. The DNA for the CDR3 is TGCGCCAGCAGCTTGACAGGGGCCGACTATGGCTACACCTTC. It codes for CASSLTGADYGYTF.

The DNA for the CDR3 is TGCAGTGCTAGAAACGCAGGGGGCACTGAAGCTTTCTTT. The encoded protein is CSARNAGGTEAFF. The J gene is TRBJ1-1, the V gene TRBV20-1, with TRBD1 matching 7 bases. There are 13 residues in the CDR3. V lost 2 bases and J lost 4; bases outside the gene matches: 4. Germline lookup yields CDR1 DFQATT and CDR2 SNEGSKA (reference sequence).

The sample holds a few counts of this clonotype. The V gene is TRBV27, the J gene TRBJ1-2, with TRBD1 identical over 8 bases. The CDR3 totals 13 residues. Germline-derived CDR1 and CDR2 are MNHEY and SMNVEV (reference sequence). The V and J ends lost 10 bases and 3 bases, in that order; junction bases with no gene match: 7. The CDR3 reads CATRTGQYYGYTF. CDR3 in DNA: TGTGCCACCCGGACAGGGCAGTACTATGGCTACACCTTC.

This clonotype has just a few counts. The chain couples TRBV12-3 or TRBV12-4 to TRBJ1-5; no clear D. This CDR3 comprises 15 residues. Trimming pared 4 bases from V and 8 bases from J, leaving 18 bases between. This CDR3 is CASSSTGLYTEPQHF. DNA of the CDR3: TGTGCCAGCAGTTCCACTGGACTATACACAGAGCCCCAGCATTTT.

This clonotype was counted between two and nine times. A much larger clone sits a single nucleotide away, making a read error possible. The chain carries TRBV12-3 or TRBV12-4 and TRBJ2-7, with TRBD1 matching over 11 bases. This CDR3 spans 16 amino acids. J gave up 9 bases and V 6 bases, and 16 bases lay outside the gene matches. CDR3 loop: CASSFFGTGGFNGQYF. DNA for the CDR3: TGTGCCAGCAGCTTCTTCGGGACAGGGGGTTTCAACGGGCAGTACTTC.

The J gene is TRBJ2-5, the V gene TRBV25-1; TRBD2 is a possible D gene (6 bases). Germline V lookup: CDR1 MGHDK, CDR2 SYGVNS. V gave up 5 bases and J gave up 7 bases, with 20 bases separating them. The CDR3 extends over 15 amino acids. CDR3 DNA sequence: TGTGCCAGCAGTTTAGGGCTCCGAACCGGGGGGACCCAGTACTTC. Translating it yields CASSLGLRTGGTQYF. Drawing the rest from reference TRBV25-1 and TRBJ2-5, the complete variable domain is EADIYQTPRYLVIGTGKKITLECSQTMGHDKMYWYQQDPGMELHLIHYSYGVNSTEKGDLSSESTVSRIRTEHFPLTLESARPSHTSQYLCASSLGLRTGGTQYFGPGTRLLVL.

This clonotype was counted a few times. V usage is TRBV11-1 and J usage is TRBJ2-7; D might be TRBD1 (5 bases). Deletions cut 4 bases from V and 5 bases from J, with 9 bases between. The CDR3 runs 12 residues. The germline V gene encodes CDR1 SGHAT and CDR2 FQDESV (reference sequence). Written as DNA, the CDR3 is TGTGCCAGCAGCTCTCGACAGAACGAGCAGTACTTC. This sequence encodes CASSSRQNEQYF.

At least ten counts were recorded for this clonotype. V is TRBV12-3 or TRBV12-4 and J is TRBJ2-4; 8 positions agree with TRBD1. This CDR3 contains 15 residues. The V segment lost 8 bases and the J segment 4 bases; nucleotides outside the gene matches: 10. The CDR3 bases are TGTGCCAGCGGCCTGACTGGGACAGGAAAAAACATTCAGTACTTC. This sequence encodes CASGLTGTGKNIQYF.

This clonotype was observed many times. The V and J genes are TRBV20-1 and TRBJ2-7, with D possibly TRBD2 on 5 matching bases. This CDR3 is 15 amino acids long. Looked up from germline, CDR1 is DFQATT and CDR2 is SNEGSKA (reference sequence). Trimming removed 6 bases at V and 6 bases at J, with 24 bases between. The CDR3, as DNA: TGCAGTGCAAAACTCCGAGGGATCCGAGCAAGCGAGCAGTACTTC. Amino acid sequence: CSAKLRGIRASEQYF.

The chain employs TRBV20-1 and TRBJ2-7; D is undetermined. Germline loops: CDR1 DFQATT, CDR2 SNEGSKA (reference sequence). The CDR3 length is 12 residues. The V end was cut by 0 bases, the J end by 2 bases, with 5 bases between. CDR3 sequence reads: CSARDIAYEQYF. The CDR3 region has the DNA TGCAGTGCTAGAGATATAGCCTACGAGCAGTACTTC.

This clonotype was detected many times. CDR3 DNA sequence: TGTGCCAGCACCGGACAGGGTAGGGGCTACACCTTC. Translated, it gives CASTGQGRGYTF. J is TRBJ1-2 and V is TRBV6-1; 8 positions agree with TRBD1. There are 12 residues in the CDR3. The V gene's germline CDR1 is MNHNS and CDR2 SASEGT. After removal of 7 bases from V and 8 bases from J, the junction contained 6 bases not matched to a gene.

This clonotype was detected many times. V and J are TRBV12-3 or TRBV12-4 and TRBJ1-1, with a possible D match to TRBD1 (5 bases). Trimming took 7 bases from V and 7 from J, leaving 13 bases between them. The CDR3 is 12 amino acids. In DNA, the CDR3 is TGTGCCAGCACCACGGGGGGGGGTGAAGCTTTCTTT. This encodes CASTTGGGEAFF.

This clonotype was seen only a few times. The chain carries TRBV5-6 and TRBJ2-5; no clear D gene. CDR1 and CDR2 from the germline V gene are SGHDT and YYEEEE. The CDR3 loop spans 15 amino acids. V dropped 5 bases and J dropped 4 bases, with 18 bases sitting between them. The CDR3 loop is CASRYSPEDPETQYF. Written as DNA, the CDR3 is TGTGCCAGCAGATATTCCCCAGAGGACCCAGAGACCCAGTACTTC.

This clonotype was observed once. A single base separates this from a much larger clone, so it may be a read error. The chain has TRBV12-3 or TRBV12-4 and TRBJ2-1; 8 bases map to TRBD1. The DNA end is a closer match to TRBJ2-7, so the J assignment may be wrong. The CDR3 has 18 residues. CDR3 in DNA: TGTGCCAGCAGTTTTGACCCCGGGACAGGTAGTCTCTACAATGAGCAGTACTTC. Protein product: CASSFDPGTGSLYNEQYF.

This clonotype occurred a few times. The chain is built from TRBV6-5 and TRBJ2-3; 7 positions agree with TRBD2. Trimming removed 2 bases from V and 1 base from J; junction bases left unmatched: 3. The germline CDR1 and CDR2 sequences are MNHEY and SVGAGI. The CDR3 spans 15 residues. The CDR3 sequence is CASSYLGRGTDTQYF. The DNA for the CDR3 is TGTGCCAGCAGTTACCTTGGGAGGGGCACAGATACGCAGTATTTT.

Of note for this clonotype: A read error may explain this, as a much larger clone is one base away. The chain uses TRBV7-2 and TRBJ1-4; tentatively, D is TRBD1 (5 bases). Germline lookup yields CDR1 SGHTA and CDR2 FQGNSA. Trimming stripped 6 bases from V and 4 bases from J, with 12 bases between. CDR3 length equals 14 residues. This chain's CDR3 is CASSLTAGNEKLFF. CDR3 DNA: TGTGCCAGCAGTCTGACAGCTGGTAATGAAAAACTGTTTTTT. Full variable domain (remainder filled in from reference TRBV7-2 and TRBJ1-4): GAGVSQSPSNKVTEKGKDVELRCDPISGHTALYWYRQSLGQGLEFLIYFQGNSAPDKSGLPSDRFSAERTGGSVSTLTIQRTQQEDSAVYLCASSLTAGNEKLFFGSGTQLSVL.

This clonotype has at least ten counts. The J gene is TRBJ2-1, the V gene TRBV20-1, with 7 nucleotides matching TRBD2. The CDR3 runs 16 residues. Germline loops: CDR1 DFQATT, CDR2 SNEGSKA (reference sequence). V dropped 2 bases and J dropped 8; count of bases not matched to a gene: 15. This chain's CDR3 is CSARSASPPTSDEQFF. The CDR3 nucleotides read TGCAGTGCTAGAAGCGCCAGCCCTCCTACTAGCGATGAGCAGTTCTTC.

This clonotype was picked up a small number of times. The V and J genes are TRBV30 and TRBJ1-4, with unresolved D. Deletions cut 3 bases from V and 7 bases from J, with 12 bases between. Germline V CDR1 and CDR2: GTSNPN, SVGIG (reference sequence). The CDR3 extends over 13 amino acids. In DNA, the CDR3 is TGTGCCTGGAGCAGGACGATGAGTGAAAAACTGTTTTTT. Translating it yields CAWSRTMSEKLFF.